Below, 10 T cell receptor beta chains from the same sample are listed, as sequenced in a study of T cells in localized non-small cell lung cancer. Generated by immunoSEQ multiplex PCR, the TCRdb table keeps only in-frame clones and is missing some. The table includes around 70,000 clones, approximately 88% detected once. Sequenced material: peripheral blood, taken before any cancer treatment. Receptor source: an older female donor with stage I lung adenocarcinoma.

This chain links TRBV19 with TRBJ1-1; 8 bases are shared with TRBD1. V dropped 3 bases and J dropped 4; count of bases not matched to a gene: 4. This CDR3 has 14 amino acids. CDR1 is LNHDA, CDR2 SQIVND, per germline (reference sequence). The CDR3 sequence is CASSMTGEGTEAFF. CDR3 in DNA: TGTGCCAGTAGTATGACAGGGGAGGGCACTGAAGCTTTCTTT.

The chain uses TRBV27 and TRBJ2-5, with 7 bases aligning to TRBD2. Germline CDR1 and CDR2: MNHEY and SMNVEV (reference sequence). This CDR3 has 16 amino acids. V shed 7 bases and J 5 bases; nucleotides not matched to a gene: 16. The CDR3 bases are TGTGCCAGCAAACAACGGGCACCGGGACTAATGGAGACCCAGTACTTC. This encodes CASKQRAPGLMETQYF.

This clone is a singleton in its sample. This chain links TRBV28 with TRBJ2-1; D gene ambiguous. Trimming cost V 7 bases and J 3 bases, with 10 bases left between them. CDR1 and CDR2 from the germline V gene are MDHEN and SYDVKM. The CDR3 has 13 residues. In nucleotides, the CDR3 is TGTGCCAGCATGGTGGGGAACTACAATGAGCAGTTCTTC. The encoded protein is CASMVGNYNEQFF.

This clone was recorded only once. The V and J genes are TRBV6-6 and TRBJ1-6, with D uncertain. Trimming pared 7 bases from V and 6 bases from J, leaving 19 bases between. This CDR3 region has 16 residues. The V gene's germline CDR1 is MNHNY and CDR2 SVGAGI (reference sequence). The CDR3 nucleotides read TGTGCCAGCACCCTGACACCCTGGGTTGGTAATTCACCCCTCCACTTT. This encodes CASTLTPWVGNSPLHF.

The chain employs TRBV7-2 and TRBJ1-4; D is undetermined. The germline V and J ends were trimmed by 5 bases and 3 bases, with 16 bases remaining between them. Germline values: CDR1 SGHTA, CDR2 FQGNSA. This CDR3 is 16 amino acids long. CDR3 residues: CASSTGNGPSNEKLFF. CDR3 sequence (DNA): TGTGCCAGCAGCACCGGGAACGGCCCATCTAATGAAAAACTGTTTTTT. The full variable domain, in which reference TRBV7-2 and TRBJ1-4 provide the parts outside the CDR3, is GAGVSQSPSNKVTEKGKDVELRCDPISGHTALYWYRQSLGQGLEFLIYFQGNSAPDKSGLPSDRFSAERTGGSVSTLTIQRTQQEDSAVYLCASSTGNGPSNEKLFFGSGTQLSVL.

This clone was observed a single time. CDR3 nucleotide sequence: TGTGCCAGCAGTTTAAGCCTAGCCGCCTACGAGCAGTACTTC. This codes for CASSLSLAAYEQYF. The chain links TRBV6-5 to TRBJ2-7; perhaps TRBD2 as D (5 bases). Germline V gene data show CDR1 as MNHEY and CDR2 as SVGAGI. Trimming took 4 bases from V and 2 from J, leaving 12 bases between them. The CDR3 has 14 amino acids.

The chain uses TRBV5-4 and TRBJ2-7; 10 nucleotides agree with TRBD2. V dropped 1 base and J dropped 3; count of bases not matched to a gene: 7. Germline V gene lookup returns CDR1 SGHNT and CDR2 YYREEE (reference sequence). This CDR3 region has 16 residues. The CDR3 DNA follows: TGTGCCAGCAGCTTGAAAGCGGGAGGGCAAAGCTACGAGCAGTACTTC. Amino acid sequence: CASSLKAGGQSYEQYF.

This chain links TRBV29-1 with TRBJ2-5, with TRBD1 matching over 7 bases. Germline CDR1 SQVTM, CDR2 ANQGSEA. This CDR3 is 13 amino acids long. With V trimmed by 4 bases and J by 2 bases, 4 bases remained unmatched. The CDR3 reads CSVATDRQETQYF. CDR3 DNA sequence: TGCAGCGTTGCTACGGACAGGCAAGAGACCCAGTACTTC.

This CDR3 reads CASSNLRTSAYEQYF. The CDR3 nucleotides read TGTGCCAGCAGCAACCTACGGACTAGCGCGTACGAGCAGTACTTC. The chain uses TRBV6-1 and TRBJ2-7; 9 nucleotides align to TRBD2. V dropped 6 bases and J dropped 4; count of bases not matched to a gene: 10. The CDR3 covers 15 residues. The germline V gene has CDR1 MNHNS and CDR2 SASEGT.

CDR3 sequence reads: CASSQDLIRPGGIASSYF. CDR3 sequence (DNA): TGCGCCAGCAGCCAAGATTTAATCCGGCCGGGAGGTATAGCTTCGTCGTACTTC. The chain recombines TRBV4-3 with TRBJ2-7; 7 positions agree with TRBD2. This CDR3 is built from 18 residues. The ends lost 0 bases at V and 12 bases at J; junction bases unmatched: 23. CDR1 LGHNA and CDR2 YSLEER come from the germline V gene.